A selection of T cell receptor beta chains follows, all from one sample in a study of CXCR3 chemokines and chemotherapy response in bladder cancer. TCRdb passed the PCR reads through MiXCR, listing each CDR3 protein once. In the table there are 1,000 to 1,300 distinct CDR3 sequences, about 18% of which are singletons. Collection of the sample occurred from a patient whose treatment included neoadjuvant chemotherapy. The receptors shown here come from a human donor with bladder cancer that responded to neoadjuvant chemotherapy. CDR3s include the opening cysteine and the closing phenylalanine or tryptophan. Each record gives: J gene, V gene, CDR3 protein.

TRBJ2-7	TRBV11-3	CASSAGVGGVYEQYF
TRBJ2-5	TRBV6-5	CASYSTLSQETQYF
TRBJ2-1	TRBV6-2/TRBV6-3	CASSYSGLAGYNEQFF
TRBJ2-7	TRBV16	CASSEGSYEQYF
TRBJ2-4	TRBV18	CASSPGWEAKNIQYF
TRBJ2-7	TRBV5-6	CASSQRGTYEQYF
TRBJ2-5	TRBV7-2	CASSLWAGGQETQYF
TRBJ2-3	TRBV11-2	CASSRRGGITDTQYF
TRBJ2-1	TRBV2	CASSVLTSYNEQFF
TRBJ2-1	TRBV18	CASSPGTSGTSGHEQFF
TRBJ2-1	TRBV19	CASSMGGGALNEQFF
TRBJ1-1	TRBV29-1	CSVDRGRTTEAFF
TRBJ2-5	TRBV4-1	CASSPDPGLGGMEGQYF
TRBJ1-2	TRBV27	CASSLFRTSHYYGYTF
TRBJ2-3	TRBV6-2/TRBV6-3	CASSYSHADTQYF
TRBJ1-6	TRBV6-6	CASSTPTSYNSPLHF
TRBJ2-1	TRBV28	CASRGYGEQFF
TRBJ2-2	TRBV12-3/TRBV12-4	CASSLGLAGENTGELFF
TRBJ2-7	TRBV10-3	CAISESGGPWYEQYF
TRBJ1-2	TRBV13	CASSSGVDYGYTF
TRBJ1-1	TRBV7-2	CASSIRGGQNTEAFF
TRBJ1-6	TRBV10-3	CAIRAGQVDNSPLHF
TRBJ2-3	TRBV6-2/TRBV6-3	CASRDRVADTQYF
TRBJ1-5	TRBV6-2/TRBV6-3	CASSYQSRGGQPQHF
TRBJ2-5	TRBV19	CASSSRTGQRETQYF
TRBJ2-7	TRBV20-1	CSARRTGTYEQYF
TRBJ1-1	TRBV19	CASSIWGLNTEAFF
TRBJ2-3	TRBV2	CASRLAESDTQYF
TRBJ2-7	TRBV12-3/TRBV12-4	CASSFRQAAYEQYF
TRBJ1-2	TRBV27	CASSFGQGSYGYTF
TRBJ2-4	TRBV29-1	CSVEWRGAKNIQYF
TRBJ2-7	TRBV28	CASSLFEGSEQYF
TRBJ1-1	TRBV6-5	CATSRGTSTEAFF
TRBJ1-1	TRBV11-1	CASSYRTGMNTEAFF
TRBJ2-5	TRBV20-1	CSGSPLGGRSLTQYF
TRBJ2-7	TRBV7-2	CASSDKGAQYEQYF
TRBJ1-4	TRBV15	CATSRDSGEKLFF
TRBJ2-2	TRBV5-4	CASSLDSDTGELFF
TRBJ2-2	TRBV27	CASSSLTSAGELFF
TRBJ1-1	TRBV7-2	CASSIRGGQLNTEAFF
TRBJ1-5	TRBV19	CASSDRGQGFNQPQHF
TRBJ1-1	TRBV6-5	CASSPRDSRPVGAFF
TRBJ2-2	TRBV29-1	CSALGTGELFF
TRBJ1-1	TRBV30	CAWSVGGWANTEAFF
TRBJ2-7	TRBV20-1	CSAEGVPGPPLFYEQYF
TRBJ1-2	TRBV5-5	CASSLAMTGYGYTF
TRBJ2-2	TRBV23-1	CASSQLGTSGRGELFF
TRBJ2-7	TRBV11-2	CASSVVGLARAGYEQYF
TRBJ1-4	TRBV6-5	CASNLCTAREKLFF
TRBJ2-3	TRBV12-3/TRBV12-4	CASSFRDSTDTQYF
TRBJ1-1	TRBV5-6	CASSLEVGDEAFF
TRBJ1-1	TRBV6-1	CAAGGQNTEAFF
TRBJ1-4	TRBV18	CASSPPAGPGEKLFF
TRBJ2-3	TRBV19	CASSISQGTDTQYF
TRBJ2-1	TRBV25-1	CASSSLAGGLYNEQFF
TRBJ1-4	TRBV7-2	CASSGQGRTTNEKLFF
TRBJ2-5	TRBV20-1	CSAGQLQETQYF
TRBJ2-2	TRBV5-1	CASRGGPKLTGELFF
TRBJ2-1	TRBV7-6	CASSLGLARNEQFF